This T cell receptor (beta chain) is drawn from a study of shared clonotypes between healthy human individuals. On the study more broadly: Participating donors consisted of a couple of women and a few men aged 18 to 49.

Trimming shortened V by 1 base and J by 0 bases, and 10 bases separated the two germline ends. CDR3 size: 16 residues. Germline loops: CDR1 KGHSH, CDR2 LQKENI. TCRdb keeps only in-frame clones here, not all; method: immunoSEQ multiplex PCR. This table holds some 2,100,000 clones, approximately 96% found once. The sample consisted of naive CD4+ T cells sorted from blood. Subset indicated: CD45RA+ positively selected. The clonotype comes from a man younger than 35 in good health. The chain joins TRBV18 to TRBJ1-5, with D perhaps matching TRBD1 (6 bases). The CDR3 DNA is TGTGCCAGCTCACCACAACAGGGCGGTAGCAATCAGCCCCAGCATTTT. This codes for CASSPQQGGSNQPQHF. Complete variable domain (other parts from reference TRBV18 and TRBJ1-5): NAGVMQNPRHLVRRRGQEARLRCSPMKGHSHVYWYRQLPEEGLKFMVYLQKENIIDESGMPKERFSAEFPKEGPSILRIQQVVRGDSAAYFCASSPQQGGSNQPQHFGDGTRLSIL.